This T cell receptor (beta chain) derives from a study of T cell repertoires in cytomegalovirus infection. Study-level information: The study used recently identified HLA-C-restricted and well-studied HLA-B-restricted CMV epitopes. An indication of both CMV infection and matching HLA type came from public TCR beta signatures. Whole-study findings and limits: Ex vivo responses were dominated by HLA-C-restricted CMV-specific TCR beta clonotypes.

Comment on this clonotype: Its matching antigen is unknown.

TCRdb re-analysed the reads in MiXCR, keeping a single row per CDR3 protein. Of roughly 500,000 distinct CDR3 sequences detected, roughly a third appear once; the ten largest clones hold around a sixth. The length of the CDR3 is 15 residues. The germline V gene encodes CDR1 MGHRA and CDR2 YSYEKL. Trimming took off 1 base at V and 13 bases at J, with 17 bases between the two ends. The chain employs TRBV4-1 and TRBJ1-6, with D perhaps matching TRBD1 (5 bases). The source of this sequence is a human donor in good health (CMV status not recorded). Some clones in this sample may be carry-over from other donors' samples. The sequencing used cultured PBMCs, collected from culture after CMV antigen stimulation. The CDR3 is CASSQVQGARDPLHF. The CDR3 DNA sequence: TGCGCCAGCAGCCAAGTTCAGGGCGCCCGGGATCCCCTCCACTTT.